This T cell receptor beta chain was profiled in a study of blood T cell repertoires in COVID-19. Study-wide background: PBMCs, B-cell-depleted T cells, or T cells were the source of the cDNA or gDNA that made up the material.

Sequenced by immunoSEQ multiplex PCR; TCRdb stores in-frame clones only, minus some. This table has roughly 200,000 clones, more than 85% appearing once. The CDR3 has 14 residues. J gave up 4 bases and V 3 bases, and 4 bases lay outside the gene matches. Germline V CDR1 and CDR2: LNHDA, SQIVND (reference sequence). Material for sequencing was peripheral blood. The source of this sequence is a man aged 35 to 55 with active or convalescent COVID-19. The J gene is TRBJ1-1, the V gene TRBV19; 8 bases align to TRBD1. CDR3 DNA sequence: TGTGCCAGTAGTATTATGGACAGGGCCACTGAAGCTTTCTTT. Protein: CASSIMDRATEAFF. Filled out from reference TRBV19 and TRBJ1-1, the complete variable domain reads DGGITQSPKYLFRKEGQNVTLSCEQNLNHDAMYWYRQDPGQGLRLIYYSQIVNDFQKGDIAEGYSVSREKKESFPLTVTSAQKNPTAFYLCASSIMDRATEAFFGQGTRLTVV.